Following are 14 T cell receptor beta chains from one sample sequenced in a study of blood T cell repertoires in COVID-19. TCRdb keeps only in-frame clones here, not all; method: immunoSEQ multiplex PCR. Of about 250,000 clones in the sample, roughly 80% were seen once. Source material: peripheral blood. Source of these receptors: a woman at least 80 years old with acute or convalescent COVID-19.

J is TRBJ2-1 and V is TRBV6-5, with 9 bases fitting TRBD2. CDR1 MNHEY and CDR2 SVGAGI come from the germline V gene. V trimming: 7 bases; J trimming: 6 bases; junction bases outside the gene matches: 4. This CDR3 has 13 residues. In DNA form, the CDR3 reads TGTGCCAGCACGGGACTAGCTCTCAATGAGCAGTTCTTC. Translated, it gives CASTGLALNEQFF.

The chain employs TRBV7-2 and TRBJ2-7, with 8 bases matching TRBD1. The CDR3 extends over 14 amino acids. J lost 2 bases, V lost 5 bases, and 5 bases had no gene match. The germline CDR1 and CDR2 sequences are SGHTA and FQGNSA. CDR3 loop: CASSTDRGPYEQYF. The CDR3 DNA reads as TGTGCCAGCAGCACCGACAGGGGACCCTACGAGCAGTACTTC.

The genes are TRBV5-6 and TRBJ1-5; 10 bases are shared with TRBD1. CDR3 length equals 12 residues. V was clipped by 6 bases and J by 12 bases; unmatched bases: 6. Germline assignment: CDR1 SGHDT and CDR2 YYEEEE. The CDR3 DNA is TGTGCCAGCACCAAGACAGGGGGCGACCAGCATTTT. Protein sequence: CASTKTGGDQHF.

This clone was seen a few times. The gene calls are TRBV2 and TRBJ2-7, with a possible D match to TRBD2 (5 bases). Germline V lookup: CDR1 SNHLY, CDR2 FYNNEI. Trimming cost V 10 bases and J 6 bases, with 10 bases left between them. This CDR3 has 10 amino acids. CDR3 amino acids: CANSGGEQYF. The CDR3 DNA reads as TGTGCCAACAGCGGAGGCGAGCAGTACTTC.

V usage is TRBV7-9 and J usage is TRBJ1-2; D not certain. Deletions cut 1 base from V and 4 bases from J, with 13 bases between. Germline CDR1 SEHNR, CDR2 FQNEAQ (reference sequence). The CDR3 length is 15 residues. The chain's CDR3 is CASSLVPSWSYGYTF. DNA of the CDR3: TGTGCCAGCAGCTTAGTCCCCAGCTGGAGCTATGGCTACACCTTC. Drawing the rest from reference TRBV7-9 and TRBJ1-2, the complete variable domain is DTGVSQNPRHKITKRGQNVTFRCDPISEHNRLYWYRQTLGQGPEFLTYFQNEAQLEKSRLLSDRFSAERPKGSFSTLEIQRTEQGDSAMYLCASSLVPSWSYGYTFGSGTRLTVV.

The chain couples TRBV15 to TRBJ1-5, with D unclear. This CDR3 region has 15 residues. Germline V lookup: CDR1 LNHNV, CDR2 YYDKDF (reference sequence). V was clipped by 0 bases and J by 5 bases, with 11 bases between them. The CDR3 bases are TGTGCCACCAGCAGAGATGTGGGCCGTGATCAGCCCCAGCATTTT. This translates into CATSRDVGRDQPQHF.

The chain recombines TRBV6-5 with TRBJ1-3; D not certain. Trimming took off 5 bases at V and 3 bases at J, with 14 bases between the two ends. Germline V CDR1 and CDR2: MNHEY, SVGAGI. This CDR3 comprises 15 residues. CDR3 sequence reads: CASSPFGERGNTIYF. In DNA, the CDR3 is TGTGCCAGCAGTCCCTTTGGCGAGCGTGGAAACACCATATATTTT.

The V call is TRBV6-6, the J call TRBJ2-7; a weak D match, TRBD1 (6 bases). V gave up 2 bases and J gave up 2 bases, with 10 bases separating them. The CDR3 is 14 amino acids. Germline loops: CDR1 MNHNY, CDR2 SVGAGI (reference sequence). As DNA, the CDR3 is TGTGCCAGCAGTTACCGGGACAAACCCTACGAGCAGTACTTC. As protein: CASSYRDKPYEQYF.

The J gene is TRBJ2-2, the V gene TRBV21-1; the D call of TRBD1 is as the table states it, not checked on the DNA. TRBV21-1 is a pseudogene locus. This CDR3 spans 16 amino acids. The CDR3 bases are TGTGCCAGCAGCAACCGCCGGGACAGGGGGCTGGGGGAGCTGTTTTTT. It is translated as CASSNRRDRGLGELFF.

This chain uses TRBV20-1 with TRBJ1-2; 7 bases fit TRBD1. The trim removed 2 bases at V and 10 bases at J, leaving 4 bases unmatched. In germline, CDR1 is DFQATT, CDR2 SNEGSKA (reference sequence). The CDR3 has 11 residues. In DNA form, the CDR3 reads TGCAGTGCTAGATGGGACAGCGTCTACACCTTC. Translated: CSARWDSVYTF.

There are a few counts of this clone. V and J are TRBV12-5 and TRBJ2-1; 7 bases match TRBD1. Germline CDR1 and CDR2: LGHNT and FRNRAP. The CDR3 totals 15 residues. V shed 6 bases and J 5 bases; nucleotides not matched to a gene: 10. The CDR3 region has the DNA TGTGCTAGTGGAAAAGGACAGGTGGGGGACAATGAGCAGTTCTTC. Its protein product is CASGKGQVGDNEQFF.

This clone was counted once. This chain connects TRBV5-5 to TRBJ1-4; D not certain. The CDR3 runs 16 residues. Germline V CDR1 and CDR2: SGHKS, YYEKEE (reference sequence). Trimming removed 0 bases at V and 4 bases at J, with 13 bases between. CDR3: CASSLGGSEINEKLFF. The DNA for the CDR3 is TGTGCCAGCAGCTTGGGAGGGTCCGAGATTAATGAAAAACTGTTTTTT.

The CDR3 here is CASNLAGTDTQYF. The CDR3, as DNA: TGTGCCAGCAACCTGGCGGGCACAGATACGCAGTATTTT. V usage is TRBV10-3 and J usage is TRBJ2-3; unclear D gene. Germline CDR1 reads ENHRY; CDR2 reads SYGVKD. This CDR3 contains 13 residues. V lost 10 bases and J lost 1, with 12 bases in between.

This rearrangement joins TRBV30 to TRBJ2-7; 11 nucleotides agree with TRBD2. The CDR3 runs 17 residues. J lost 4 bases, V lost 0 bases, and 11 bases had no gene match. CDR1 and CDR2 from the germline V gene are GTSNPN and SVGIG (reference sequence). CDR3 DNA: TGTGCCTGGAGTGTACTCCGACAGACTAGCGGGATGTACGAGCAGTACTTC. As protein: CAWSVLRQTSGMYEQYF.